This TCR beta chain stems from a study of shared clonotypes between healthy human individuals. Study at large: A couple of female and a few male donors aged 18 to 49 were enrolled. Overall study findings and caveats: Relative to their counterparts shared across all four donors, non-shared clonotypes exhibited diminished generation probabilities.

Note on this clone: Its antigen is not identified.

Trimming cost V 4 bases and J 2 bases; bases outside gene matches: 12. The CDR3 sequence is 17 residues long. Germline V gene lookup returns CDR1 SGDLS and CDR2 YYNGEE. Several immunoSEQ plates held equal portions of the genomic DNA taken from each subset. TCRdb's copy holds only in-frame clones and misses some; the assay was immunoSEQ multiplex PCR. The sample yields approximately 110,000 clones, just over 65% seen once. CD8 memory merged CD45RO+ with CCR7-negative CD45RA+ TemRA cells. The sequencing sample was made of memory CD8+ T cells sorted from blood. Subset noted: CD45RO+ cells pooled with CCR7-negative TemRA cells. This sequence was found in a woman aged 25 to 39 in good health. J is TRBJ2-1 and V is TRBV9; 7 nucleotides match TRBD1. The CDR3 DNA follows: TGTGCCAGCAGCCTTTTACCCTTGACAGGGCCCTACAATGAGCAGTTCTTC. This translates into CASSLLPLTGPYNEQFF.